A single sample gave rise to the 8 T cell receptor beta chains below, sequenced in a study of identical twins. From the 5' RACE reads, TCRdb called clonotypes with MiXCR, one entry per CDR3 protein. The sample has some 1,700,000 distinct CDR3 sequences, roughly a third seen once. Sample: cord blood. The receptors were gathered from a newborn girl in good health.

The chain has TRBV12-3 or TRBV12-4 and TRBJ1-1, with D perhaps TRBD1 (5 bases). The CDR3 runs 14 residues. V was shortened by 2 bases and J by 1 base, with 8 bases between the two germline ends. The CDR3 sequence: CASSLHRPNTEAFF. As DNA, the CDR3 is TGTGCCAGCAGTTTACACAGGCCGAACACTGAAGCTTTCTTT.

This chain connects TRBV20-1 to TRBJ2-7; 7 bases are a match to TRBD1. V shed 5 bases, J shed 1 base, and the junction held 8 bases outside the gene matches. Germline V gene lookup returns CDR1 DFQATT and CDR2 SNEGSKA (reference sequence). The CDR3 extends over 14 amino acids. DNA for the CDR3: TGCAGTGCTCCTCGGACAGGTGATTCCTACGAGCAGTACTTC. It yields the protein CSAPRTGDSYEQYF.

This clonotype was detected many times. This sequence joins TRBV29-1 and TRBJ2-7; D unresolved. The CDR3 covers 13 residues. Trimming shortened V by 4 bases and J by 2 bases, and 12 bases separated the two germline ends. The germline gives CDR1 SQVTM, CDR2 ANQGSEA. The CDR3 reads CSVVGQFTYEQYF. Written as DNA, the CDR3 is TGCAGCGTTGTGGGCCAGTTCACCTACGAGCAGTACTTC.

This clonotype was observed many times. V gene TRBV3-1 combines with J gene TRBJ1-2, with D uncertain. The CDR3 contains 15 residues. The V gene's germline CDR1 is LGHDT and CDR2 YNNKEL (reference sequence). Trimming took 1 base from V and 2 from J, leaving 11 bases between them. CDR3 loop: CASSQAEGSNYGYTF. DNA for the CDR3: TGTGCCAGCAGCCAAGCGGAGGGCTCCAACTATGGCTACACCTTC.

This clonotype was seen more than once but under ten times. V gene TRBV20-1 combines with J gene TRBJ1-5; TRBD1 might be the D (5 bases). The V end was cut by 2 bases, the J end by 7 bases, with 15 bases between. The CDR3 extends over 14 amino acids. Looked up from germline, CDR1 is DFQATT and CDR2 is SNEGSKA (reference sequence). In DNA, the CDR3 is TGCAGTGCTAGAAGGACATCTAGTGGACAGCCCCAGCATTTT. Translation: CSARRTSSGQPQHF.

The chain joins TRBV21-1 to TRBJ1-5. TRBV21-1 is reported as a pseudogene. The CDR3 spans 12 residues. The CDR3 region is CATLGTAEPQHF. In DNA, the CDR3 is TGTGCCACTCTTGGGACGGCTGAGCCCCAGCATTTT.

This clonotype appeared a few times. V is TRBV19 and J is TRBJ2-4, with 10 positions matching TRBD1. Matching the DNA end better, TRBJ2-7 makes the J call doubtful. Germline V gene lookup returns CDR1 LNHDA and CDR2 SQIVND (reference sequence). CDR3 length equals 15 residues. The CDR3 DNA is TGTGCCAGTAGTATATACGGGACAGGGGCCTACGAGCAGTACTTC. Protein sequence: CASSIYGTGAYEQYF.

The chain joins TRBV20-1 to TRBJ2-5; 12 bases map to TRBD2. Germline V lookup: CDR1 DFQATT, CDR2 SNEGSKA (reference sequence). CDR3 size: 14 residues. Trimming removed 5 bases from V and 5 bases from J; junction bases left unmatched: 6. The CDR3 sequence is CSASLAGGMETQYF. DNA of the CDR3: TGCAGTGCTTCCCTAGCGGGGGGGATGGAGACCCAGTACTTC.